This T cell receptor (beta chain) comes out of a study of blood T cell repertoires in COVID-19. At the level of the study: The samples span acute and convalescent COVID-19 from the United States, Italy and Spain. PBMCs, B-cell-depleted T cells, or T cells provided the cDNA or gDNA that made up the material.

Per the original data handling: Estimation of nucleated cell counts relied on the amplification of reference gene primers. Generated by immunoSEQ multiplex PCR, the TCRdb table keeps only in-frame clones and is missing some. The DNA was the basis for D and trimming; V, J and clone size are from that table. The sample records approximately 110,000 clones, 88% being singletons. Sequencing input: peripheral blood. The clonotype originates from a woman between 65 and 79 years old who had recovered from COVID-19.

The CDR3 nucleotides read TGTGCCAGCAGCAAAATTAACGGACAGCTCTATGGCTACACCTTC. Translating it yields CASSKINGQLYGYTF. The genes are TRBV21-1 and TRBJ1-2; the table gives TRBD1 as D, unverified against the DNA. TRBV21-1 has pseudogene status. The CDR3 is 15 residues long.